This TCR beta chain derives from a study of T-cell reconstitution after alpha-beta-depleted transplantation in children. Study outcomes and limitations: Newly made T cells mostly supplied T-cell counts and diversity one year after transplant. Several patients had high TCRbeta diversity at day 60; it came from surviving recipient T cells and thymic progenitors. Reportedly, alpha-beta T cells present about two months post-transplant originated from several hundred expanded clones of graft origin.

A library of TCRbeta sequences, prepared with unique molecular identifiers, was generated. MiXCR, run by TCRdb on the PCR reads, gives a single entry per CDR3 protein. The data contain some 600,000 distinct CDR3 sequences, 10% to 15% of them singletons. The ends were cut back, 4 bases at V and 2 bases at J, with 12 bases in the middle. CDR3 size: 14 residues. Germline V gene lookup returns CDR1 MNHEY and CDR2 SVGEGT. This clonotype has only a few counts. The antigen is undetermined. This chain uses TRBV6-2 or TRBV6-3 with TRBJ2-7, with D uncertain. The sample consisted of PBMCs, mostly from graft donor cells, taken 360 days after TCRalphabeta/CD19-depleted stem cell transplant. This receptor was taken from a male patient aged 10 to 17 who had a stem cell transplant for acute myeloid leukemia, so the T cells may come from the graft donor. The CDR3 sequence: CASSSLRVTYEQYF. In DNA form, the CDR3 reads TGTGCCAGCAGTTCTCTAAGGGTCACCTACGAGCAGTACTTC.